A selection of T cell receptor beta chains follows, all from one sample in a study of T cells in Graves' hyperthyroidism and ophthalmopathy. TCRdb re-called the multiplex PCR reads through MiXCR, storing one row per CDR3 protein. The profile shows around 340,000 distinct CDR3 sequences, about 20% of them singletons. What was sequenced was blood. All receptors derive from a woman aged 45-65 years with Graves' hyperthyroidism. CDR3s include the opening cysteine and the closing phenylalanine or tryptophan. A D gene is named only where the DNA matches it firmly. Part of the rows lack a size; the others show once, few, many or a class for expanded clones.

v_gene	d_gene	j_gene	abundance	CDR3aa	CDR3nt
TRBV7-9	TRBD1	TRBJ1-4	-	CASSPGQGFTNEKLFF	TGTGCCAGCAGCCCCGGACAGGGCTTCACTAATGAAAAACTGTTTTTT
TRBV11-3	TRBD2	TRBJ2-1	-	CASSLGGLAAYNEQFF	TGTGCCAGCAGCTTAGGGGGACTAGCGGCCTACAATGAGCAGTTCTTC
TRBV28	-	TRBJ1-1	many	CASREGLYEAFF	TGTGCCAGCAGAGAGGGCCTTTATGAAGCTTTCTTT
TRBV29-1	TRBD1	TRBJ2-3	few	CSVEGTGGGTDTQYF	TGCAGCGTTGAGGGGACAGGGGGGGGCACAGATACGCAGTATTTT
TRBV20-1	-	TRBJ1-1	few	CSARDSGTPNTEAFF	TGCAGTGCTAGAGATTCCGGGACACCTAACACTGAAGCTTTCTTT
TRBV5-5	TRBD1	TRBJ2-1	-	CASSHEDRGPNNEQFF	TGTGCCAGCAGCCATGAAGACAGGGGGCCTAACAATGAGCAGTTCTTC
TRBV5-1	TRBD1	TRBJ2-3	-	CASSPDRSDTQYF	TGCGCCAGCAGCCCGGACAGGTCCGATACGCAGTATTTT
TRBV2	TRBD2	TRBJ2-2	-	CASRTLAGVTGELFF	TGTGCCAGCAGGACACTAGCGGGGGTCACCGGGGAGCTGTTTTTT
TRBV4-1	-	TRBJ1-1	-	CASRARGGAEAFF	TGCGCCAGCAGGGCCAGGGGAGGGGCTGAAGCTTTCTTT
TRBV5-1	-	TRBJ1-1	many	CASSLQQGSGLTEAFF	TGCGCCAGCAGCTTACAGCAGGGGTCAGGTTTGACTGAAGCTTTCTTT
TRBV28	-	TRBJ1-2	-	CASSQGAYGYTF	TGTGCCAGCAGCCAGGGTGCCTATGGCTACACCTTC
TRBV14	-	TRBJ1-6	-	CASSQVSGSPLHF	TGTGCCAGCAGCCAAGTCAGTGGGTCACCCCTCCACTTT
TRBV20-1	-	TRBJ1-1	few	CSARPPQAPNTEAFF	TGCAGTGCTAGGCCCCCACAGGCTCCGAACACTGAAGCTTTCTTT
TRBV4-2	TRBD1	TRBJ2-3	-	CASSQERQGAGDDTQYF	TGTGCCAGCAGCCAGGAGAGACAGGGGGCGGGGGACGATACGCAGTATTTT
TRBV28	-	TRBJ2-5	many	CASTKGGEETQYF	TGTGCCAGCACCAAGGGGGGGGAAGAGACCCAGTACTTC
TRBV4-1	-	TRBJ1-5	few	CASSQEGLNQPQHF	TGCGCCAGCAGCCAAGAAGGGTTGAATCAGCCCCAGCATTTT
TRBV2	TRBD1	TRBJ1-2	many	CASSEKGQGYGYTF	TGTGCCAGCAGTGAGAAGGGACAGGGCTATGGCTACACCTTC
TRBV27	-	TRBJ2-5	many	CASSRSGPETQYF	TGTGCCAGCAGCCGTAGTGGGCCAGAGACCCAGTACTTC
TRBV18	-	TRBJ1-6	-	CASSPPSLGVASPLHF	TGTGCCAGCTCACCACCAAGTCTAGGGGTGGCTTCACCCCTCCACTTT
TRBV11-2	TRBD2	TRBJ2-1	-	CASTLLRGGEQFF	TGTGCCAGCACCCTCTTGCGGGGGGGTGAGCAGTTCTTC
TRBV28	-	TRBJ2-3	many	CASSPPSAGFDTQYF	TGTGCCAGCAGCCCCCCGTCAGCGGGTTTCGATACGCAGTATTTT
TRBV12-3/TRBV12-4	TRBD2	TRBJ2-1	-	CASTLPGLAGGHEQFF	TGTGCCAGCACCCTCCCCGGACTAGCGGGAGGACATGAGCAGTTCTTC
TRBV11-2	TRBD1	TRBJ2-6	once	CASSLRGQGANVLTF	TGTGCCAGCAGCTTACGGGGACAGGGGGCCAACGTCCTGACTTTC
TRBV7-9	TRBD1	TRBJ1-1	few	CASMTGADTEAFF	TGTGCCAGTATGACAGGGGCGGACACTGAAGCTTTCTTT
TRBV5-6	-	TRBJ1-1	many	CASIERGRDTEAFF	TGTGCCAGCATCGAGCGGGGGAGGGACACTGAAGCTTTCTTT
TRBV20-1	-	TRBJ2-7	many	CSASPTGSLSYEQYF	TGCAGTGCTAGCCCAACAGGGTCCCTATCCTACGAGCAGTACTTC
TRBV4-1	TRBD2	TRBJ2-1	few	CASSQDSTGGWDEQFF	TGCGCCAGCAGCCAAGATTCTACGGGAGGATGGGATGAGCAGTTCTTC
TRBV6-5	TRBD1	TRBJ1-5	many	CASSYSRQGASQPQHF	TGTGCCAGCAGTTACTCGAGACAGGGGGCAAGTCAGCCCCAGCATTTT
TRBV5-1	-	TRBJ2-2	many	CASSLDPTTETGELFF	TGCGCCAGCAGCTTGGACCCTACCACGGAGACCGGGGAGCTGTTTTTT
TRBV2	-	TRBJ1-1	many	CASSVWDTEAFF	TGTGCCAGCAGTGTCTGGGACACTGAAGCTTTCTTT
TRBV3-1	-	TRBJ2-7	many	CASSSARYEQYF	TGTGCCAGCAGCAGCGCCAGGTACGAGCAGTACTTC
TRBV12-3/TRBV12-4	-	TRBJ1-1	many	CASSTTRNTEAFF	TGTGCCAGCAGTACGACAAGGAACACTGAAGCTTTCTTT
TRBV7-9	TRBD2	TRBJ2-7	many	CASSPPSGTYEQYF	TGTGCCAGCAGCCCTCCTAGCGGGACCTACGAGCAGTACTTC
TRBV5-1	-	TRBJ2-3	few	CASSLRKAFEADTQYF	TGCGCCAGCAGCTTGAGGAAAGCCTTCGAGGCAGATACGCAGTATTTT
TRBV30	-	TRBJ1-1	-	CAWSVFRGVNTEAFF	TGTGCCTGGAGTGTATTTCGGGGAGTCAACACTGAAGCTTTCTTT
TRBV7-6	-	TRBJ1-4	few	CASSARAANEKLFF	TGTGCCAGCAGCGCCCGTGCGGCTAATGAAAAACTGTTTTTT
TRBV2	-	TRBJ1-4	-	CASSVEIGPRVNGKLFF	TGTGCCAGCAGTGTGGAGATCGGCCCAAGGGTGAATGGAAAACTGTTTTTT
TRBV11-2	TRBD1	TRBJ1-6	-	CASSPGTGQGDSPLHF	TGTGCCAGCAGCCCAGGAACGGGACAGGGGGATTCACCCCTCCACTTT
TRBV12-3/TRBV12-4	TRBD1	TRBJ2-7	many	CASNSDRGEQYF	TGTGCCAGCAACTCGGACAGGGGCGAGCAGTACTTC
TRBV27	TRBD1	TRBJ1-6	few	CASRGTGGSPLHF	TGTGCCAGCAGAGGGACAGGGGGCTCACCCCTCCACTTT
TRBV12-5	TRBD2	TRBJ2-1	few	CASGLMGLAGDEQFF	TGTGCTAGTGGTTTGATGGGACTAGCGGGAGATGAGCAGTTCTTC
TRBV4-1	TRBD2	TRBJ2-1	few	CASSQEGAGVYNEQFF	TGCGCCAGCAGCCAAGAGGGAGCGGGAGTCTACAATGAGCAGTTCTTC
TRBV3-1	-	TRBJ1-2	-	CASSQEPGPYGYTF	TGTGCCAGCAGCCAAGAACCGGGTCCCTATGGCTACACCTTC
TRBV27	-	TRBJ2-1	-	CASSDGGAYNEQFF	TGTGCCAGCAGTGACGGCGGGGCCTACAATGAGCAGTTCTTC
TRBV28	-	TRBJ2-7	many	CASSFRGYEQYF	TGTGCCAGCAGTTTCCGGGGCTACGAGCAGTACTTC
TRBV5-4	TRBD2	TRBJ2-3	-	CASSAGLAGETDTQYF	TGTGCCAGCAGCGCCGGACTAGCGGGCGAAACAGATACGCAGTATTTT
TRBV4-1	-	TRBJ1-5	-	CASSHPMADYSNQPQHF	TGCGCCAGCAGCCACCCCATGGCAGACTATAGCAATCAGCCCCAGCATTTT
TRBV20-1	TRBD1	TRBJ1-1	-	CSARDYGAGGTAFF	TGCAGTGCTAGAGATTATGGGGCAGGGGGCACGGCTTTCTTT
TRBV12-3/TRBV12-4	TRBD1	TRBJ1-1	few	CASSWATGRTEAFF	TGTGCCAGCAGTTGGGCGACAGGGAGAACTGAAGCTTTCTTT
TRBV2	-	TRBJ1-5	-	CASSPQGHANQPQHF	TGTGCCAGCAGTCCTCAGGGGCACGCCAATCAGCCCCAGCATTTT
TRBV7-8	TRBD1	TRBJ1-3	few	CASSQGQPRSGNTIYF	TGTGCCAGCAGCCAGGGACAGCCCCGTTCTGGAAACACCATATATTTT
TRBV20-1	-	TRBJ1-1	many	CSARPLNTEAFF	TGCAGTGCTAGACCACTGAACACTGAAGCTTTCTTT
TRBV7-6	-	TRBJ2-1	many	CASSLGGDLYNEQFF	TGTGCCAGCAGCTTAGGAGGGGACTTATACAATGAGCAGTTCTTC
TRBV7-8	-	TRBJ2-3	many	CASSLDEGGTDTQYF	TGTGCCAGCAGCTTAGACGAGGGGGGCACAGATACGCAGTATTTT
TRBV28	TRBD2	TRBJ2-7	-	CASSFLGLTTNEQYF	TGTGCCAGCAGTTTTCTGGGACTAACGACAAACGAGCAGTACTTC
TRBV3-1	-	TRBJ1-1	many	CASSQETGLWSTEAFF	TGTGCCAGCAGCCAAGAAACAGGCCTCTGGAGCACTGAAGCTTTCTTT
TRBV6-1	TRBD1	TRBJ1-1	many	CASSPGDRDIREAFF	TGTGCCAGCAGCCCAGGGGACAGGGACATCCGGGAAGCTTTCTTT